The sequence of this T cell receptor (beta chain) was determined in a study of T cells after yellow fever vaccination. In the study overall: SMART-Seq v4 Ultra Low Input handled preparation of low-cell-number fractions. Study findings and constraints: A weaker secondary response peaked on day 5, the primary on day 15. Booster samples showed a return of most primary-vaccination clones (around 96% CD4, around 85% CD8).

The germline V gene encodes CDR1 SGHVS and CDR2 FNYEAQ. Trimming removed 0 bases from V and 3 bases from J, with 15 bases in between. The length of the CDR3 is 16 residues. TCRdb used MiXCR to reprocess the 5' RACE reads, holding one entry per CDR3 protein. The data show about 300,000 distinct CDR3 sequences, roughly 6.8% seen once. Concerning this clonotype: What it recognizes is unknown.

This sample comprised PBMCs, obtained 45 days after the first yellow fever vaccination. The receptor's source is a man in his late teens or twenties who received the YFV17D yellow fever vaccine. The chain combines TRBV7-6 with TRBJ2-7; D possibly matches TRBD1 or TRBD2 (5 bases each). The CDR3 region has the DNA TGTGCCAGCAGCTTAGCCACCCGGGACGGATACTACGAGCAGTACGTC. Its protein is CASSLATRDGYYEQYV.